These 18 T cell receptor beta chains originate from one sample sequenced in a study of blood T cell repertoires in COVID-19. Sequenced by immunoSEQ multiplex PCR; TCRdb stores in-frame clones only, minus some. Here the sample spans a few hundred thousand clones, roughly 80% being singletons. Source material: peripheral blood. These receptor sequences come from a man aged 55 to 69 with acute or convalescent COVID-19.

The J gene is TRBJ1-6, the V gene TRBV5-1; D perhaps matches TRBD1 (6 bases). Looked up from germline, CDR1 is SGHRS and CDR2 is YFSETQ. The CDR3 has 15 residues. Between the trimmed V and J ends, which lost 1 base and 7 bases, there was a span of 12 bases. The DNA of the CDR3 is TGCGCCAGCAGCTTGTACAGGGATAGGAATTCACCCCTCCACTTT. Encoded protein: CASSLYRDRNSPLHF.

This clone was seen only once. The chain recombines TRBV5-1 with TRBJ2-5; 7 nucleotides agree with TRBD1. The length of the CDR3 is 13 residues. The ends lost 4 bases at V and 5 bases at J; junction bases unmatched: 5. The germline gives CDR1 SGHRS, CDR2 YFSETQ. The CDR3 DNA is TGCGCCAGCAGCGGACAGGCCGCCGAGACCCAGTACTTC. Amino acid sequence: CASSGQAAETQYF. The variable domain in full, with the rest retrieved from reference TRBV5-1 and TRBJ2-5, is KAGVTQTPRYLIKTRGQQVTLSCSPISGHRSVSWYQQTPGQGLQFLFEYFSETQRNKGNFPGRFSGRQFSNSRSEMNVSTLELGDSALYLCASSGQAAETQYFGPGTRLLVL.

The chain combines TRBV2 with TRBJ1-2; 8 nucleotides agree with TRBD1. The ends lost 5 bases at V and 4 bases at J; junction bases unmatched: 0. Germline V CDR1 and CDR2: SNHLY, FYNNEI. The CDR3 totals 12 residues. CDR3 amino acids: CASSTGGYGYTF. The CDR3 region has the DNA TGTGCCAGCAGTACAGGGGGCTATGGCTACACCTTC. The variable domain in full, with the rest retrieved from reference TRBV2 and TRBJ1-2, is EPEVTQTPSHQVTQMGQEVILRCVPISNHLYFYWYRQILGQKVEFLVSFYNNEISEKSEIFDDQFSVERPDGSNFTLKIRSTKLEDSAMYFCASSTGGYGYTFGSGTRLTVV.

The chain joins TRBV29-1 to TRBJ2-2; 8 bases line up with TRBD2. J lost 1 base, V lost 7 bases, and 8 bases had no gene match. The CDR3 is made up of 15 amino acids. The germline CDR1 and CDR2 sequences are SQVTM and ANQGSEA. In DNA, the CDR3 is TGCAGCGCCGGGGGTAGCGGGGAGAACACCGGGGAGCTGTTTTTT. Translated, it gives CSAGGSGENTGELFF.

The genes are TRBV2 and TRBJ2-7; 14 bases line up with TRBD2. V was clipped by 5 bases and J by 0 bases; unmatched bases: 6. CDR3 length: 17 residues. Germline V gives CDR1 SNHLY, CDR2 FYNNEI. The CDR3 bases are TGTGCCAGCAGTAAGGGACTAGCGGGAGCGATCTCCTACGAGCAGTACTTC. This gives the protein CASSKGLAGAISYEQYF.

In its sample, this clone was seen a few times. The chain employs TRBV28 and TRBJ2-1, with D possibly TRBD1 on 6 matching bases. The CDR3 length is 17 residues. V gave up 2 bases and J gave up 8 bases, with 22 bases separating them. Germline CDR1 and CDR2: MDHEN and SYDVKM. The DNA of the CDR3 is TGTGCCAGCAGTTTAAAGGTGTGGAGCAGGGGCAGGCATGAGCAGTTCTTC. The encoded protein is CASSLKVWSRGRHEQFF.

The V gene is TRBV10-3, the J gene TRBJ1-2; D gene unclear. The CDR3 has 14 residues. V dropped 0 bases and J dropped 3 bases, with 8 bases sitting between them. The germline gives CDR1 ENHRY, CDR2 SYGVKD. The CDR3 bases are TGTGCCATCAGTGAGTCGGAGACCGACTATGGCTACACCTTC. Encoded protein: CAISESETDYGYTF.

The V gene is TRBV9, the J gene TRBJ2-3, with no clear D. The V gene lost 1 base and the J gene lost 2 bases, with 5 bases spanning the gap. Germline V gives CDR1 SGDLS, CDR2 YYNGEE. The CDR3 loop spans 13 amino acids. CDR3 region: CASSVPHTDTQYF. In nucleotides, the CDR3 is TGTGCCAGCAGCGTACCCCACACAGATACGCAGTATTTT.

The chain is built from TRBV14 and TRBJ2-1, with 9 bases fitting TRBD2. The CDR3 has 16 residues. V shed 2 bases, J shed 8 bases, and the junction held 10 bases outside the gene matches. Germline V gene lookup returns CDR1 SGHDN and CDR2 FVKESK. For the CDR3, the DNA is TGTGCCAGCAGCCAATGGCGGGGGGGAGTACAGGATGAGCAGTTCTTC. This sequence encodes CASSQWRGGVQDEQFF.

The chain employs TRBV6-5 and TRBJ2-5; TRBD1 might be the D (6 bases). Germline CDR1 is MNHEY and CDR2 is SVGAGI. The V end was cut by 1 base, the J end by 2 bases, with 14 bases between. CDR3 length: 16 residues. The CDR3 sequence: CASSYYGGVGQETQYF. In DNA, the CDR3 is TGTGCCAGCAGTTACTATGGGGGCGTCGGGCAAGAGACCCAGTACTTC.

This clone showed up just a few times. This chain connects TRBV29-1 to TRBJ2-7; 7 bases align to TRBD1. The CDR3 has 12 amino acids. Germline V CDR1 and CDR2: SQVTM, ANQGSEA. Trimming removed 5 bases from V and 6 bases from J; junction bases left unmatched: 7. DNA for the CDR3: TGCAGCGTTCGACAGGGTCCTGCCGAGCAGTACTTC. Translation gives CSVRQGPAEQYF.

This chain connects TRBV10-2 to TRBJ1-5; D ambiguous. The V gene lost 3 bases and the J gene lost 4 bases, with 13 bases spanning the gap. Germline CDR1 is WSHSY and CDR2 is SAAADI. CDR3 length equals 15 residues. The CDR3 DNA is TGCGCCAGCAGTGAATTATCCGGGGTTAATCAGCCCCAGCATTTT. Its translation is CASSELSGVNQPQHF.

This rearrangement joins TRBV7-8 to TRBJ2-1, with D possibly being TRBD2 (5 bases). The CDR3 spans 15 residues. The V end was cut by 5 bases, the J end by 0 bases, with 11 bases between. Germline V gives CDR1 SGHVS, CDR2 FQNEAQ. In DNA, the CDR3 is TGTGCCAGCAGCATTAGCGTCCCCTCCTACAATGAGCAGTTCTTC. Protein sequence: CASSISVPSYNEQFF.

This chain connects TRBV28 to TRBJ2-3; D possibly corresponds to TRBD1 (6 bases). The germline CDR1 and CDR2 sequences are MDHEN and SYDVKM. V was clipped by 2 bases and J by 1 base, with 13 bases between them. The CDR3 spans 16 residues. In DNA, the CDR3 is TGTGCCAGCAGTTTAACATTGGCAGGGGGCACAGATACGCAGTATTTT. Its protein product is CASSLTLAGGTDTQYF.

This sequence joins TRBV2 and TRBJ1-5; D gene uncertain. The germline gives CDR1 SNHLY, CDR2 FYNNEI. The CDR3 is made up of 15 amino acids. Trimming took 0 bases from V and 3 from J, leaving 9 bases between them. CDR3 region: CASSEAGGPNQPQHF. In DNA form, the CDR3 reads TGTGCCAGCAGTGAAGCGGGAGGGCCCAATCAGCCCCAGCATTTT.

The V call is TRBV7-9, the J call TRBJ1-1; D unclear. Between the trimmed V and J ends, which lost 5 bases and 11 bases, there was a span of 15 bases. This CDR3 comprises 12 residues. The germline V gene encodes CDR1 SEHNR and CDR2 FQNEAQ (reference sequence). In DNA, the CDR3 is TGTGCCAGCAGCATTCTGTACCCCGCGGCTTTCTTT. Translating it yields CASSILYPAAFF.

V usage is TRBV4-1 and J usage is TRBJ1-2; TRBD1 is a possible D gene (5 bases). The germline V gene encodes CDR1 MGHRA and CDR2 YSYEKL. This CDR3 is 13 amino acids long. V was clipped by 8 bases and J by 4 bases, with 14 bases between them. CDR3 loop: CASSLEGSYGYTF. CDR3 DNA: TGCGCCAGCTCCTTGGAGGGGTCCTATGGCTACACCTTC.

On this clone itself: Additional DNA sequences in this sample encode the identical CDR3. The chain employs TRBV28 and TRBJ2-3; D is unresolved. The CDR3 spans 12 residues. Trimming shortened V by 4 bases and J by 2 bases, and 4 bases separated the two germline ends. Per germline, CDR1 MDHEN and CDR2 SYDVKM. CDR3 DNA: TGTGCCAGCAGTTCCGTCACAGATACGCAGTATTTT. It is translated as CASSSVTDTQYF.